The 23 T cell receptor beta chains below all came from one sample that was sequenced in a study of blood T cell repertoires in COVID-19. Produced via immunoSEQ multiplex PCR; TCRdb's table is partial and in-frame only. The data show roughly 100,000 clones, more than 85% seen once. The sample consisted of peripheral blood. The source of these receptors is a man in his fifties or sixties with active or convalescent COVID-19.

For the CDR3, the DNA is TGTGCCACCAGCAGAGAGGCCGCGACAGGTGAAGCTTTCTTT. Protein sequence: CATSREAATGEAFF. This chain joins TRBV15 and TRBJ1-1, with a weak D call TRBD1 (6 bases). The CDR3 is 14 residues long. From germline, CDR1 is LNHNV and CDR2 YYDKDF (reference sequence). The germline V and J ends were trimmed by 0 bases and 7 bases, with 12 bases remaining between them.

This clone showed up just once. This chain connects TRBV6-2 or TRBV6-3 to TRBJ1-5; 8 bases fit TRBD1. This CDR3 has 16 amino acids. The V and J ends lost 3 bases and 4 bases, in that order; junction bases with no gene match: 8. The germline V gene encodes CDR1 MNHEY and CDR2 SVGEGT. This chain's CDR3 is CASSYFKQGENQPQHF. CDR3 DNA sequence: TGTGCCAGCAGTTATTTTAAACAGGGGGAAAATCAGCCCCAGCATTTT.

The V gene is TRBV4-3, the J gene TRBJ1-5; no clear D. This CDR3 has 13 amino acids. V was cut by 1 base and J by 3 bases, with 4 bases left in between. In germline, CDR1 is LGHNA, CDR2 YSLEER. CDR3 bases: TGCGCCAGCAGCCAAGTCCTCAATCAGCCCCAGCATTTT. The encoded protein is CASSQVLNQPQHF.

This rearrangement joins TRBV2 to TRBJ2-5, with 12 positions matching TRBD2. The germline V gene has CDR1 SNHLY and CDR2 FYNNEI. The ends lost 1 base at V and 4 bases at J; junction bases unmatched: 13. The CDR3 consists of 19 residues. This chain's CDR3 is CASSEEFGLAGGKGETQYF. The CDR3 coding sequence is TGTGCCAGCAGTGAAGAGTTCGGTCTAGCGGGGGGGAAGGGAGAGACCCAGTACTTC.

This clone was seen more than once but under ten times. The genes are TRBV6-5 and TRBJ1-2, with 11 bases identical to TRBD1. Germline V CDR1 and CDR2: MNHEY, SVGAGI. This CDR3 is built from 13 residues. The V segment lost 7 bases and the J segment 7 bases; nucleotides outside the gene matches: 5. The CDR3 loop reads CASNGQGAGGYTF. For the CDR3, the DNA is TGTGCCAGCAATGGACAGGGGGCGGGTGGCTACACCTTC.

CDR3 sequence: CAWGQGPGQRNSPLHF. DNA for the CDR3: TGTGCCTGGGGCCAAGGACCGGGACAGAGAAATTCACCCCTCCACTTT. The chain employs TRBV30 and TRBJ1-6, with 7 bases aligning to TRBD1. In germline, CDR1 is GTSNPN, CDR2 SVGIG (reference sequence). This CDR3 spans 16 amino acids. The V gene end was trimmed by 5 bases and the J gene end by 7 bases; junction bases not matched to a gene: 14.

V is TRBV6-5 and J is TRBJ2-5, with a possible D match to TRBD1 (5 bases). Germline CDR1 is MNHEY and CDR2 is SVGAGI. With 2 bases removed from V and 10 bases from J, the gap between germline ends came to 14 bases. The CDR3 has 13 residues. CDR3 protein: CASSYAQRGYQYF. CDR3 DNA: TGTGCCAGCAGTTACGCTCAAAGGGGCTACCAGTACTTC.

This chain joins TRBV11-2 and TRBJ1-5, with D perhaps matching TRBD1 (6 bases). This CDR3 region has 15 residues. From germline, CDR1 is SGHAT and CDR2 FQNNGV. The germline V and J ends were trimmed by 1 base and 7 bases, with 14 bases remaining between them. The CDR3 sequence: CASSLAGGAWQPQHF. CDR3 bases: TGTGCCAGCAGCTTAGCGGGGGGGGCCTGGCAGCCCCAGCATTTT. Full variable domain (missing parts from reference TRBV11-2 and TRBJ1-5): EAGVAQSPRYKIIEKRQSVAFWCNPISGHATLYWYQQILGQGPKLLIQFQNNGVVDDSQLPKDRFSAERLKGVDSTLKIQPAKLEDSAVYLCASSLAGGAWQPQHFGDGTRLSIL.

The chain employs TRBV4-2 and TRBJ1-6; tentative D call: TRBD1 (6 bases). The V gene lost 2 bases and the J gene lost 9 bases, with 17 bases spanning the gap. Germline CDR1 and CDR2: LGHNA and YNFKEQ. The CDR3 consists of 16 residues. The CDR3 sequence: CASSQPSGDKRSPLHF. CDR3 coding DNA: TGTGCCAGCAGCCAACCCTCTGGGGACAAACGTTCACCCCTCCACTTT.

The chain employs TRBV25-1 and TRBJ2-1; D is perhaps TRBD2 (6 bases). This CDR3 spans 14 amino acids. The germline CDR1 and CDR2 sequences are MGHDK and SYGVNS. V lost 1 base and J lost 3, with 7 bases in between. As DNA, the CDR3 is TGTGCCAGCAGTGAATGGGGGGTCTACAATGAGCAGTTCTTC. Amino acid sequence: CASSEWGVYNEQFF. Complete variable domain (other parts from reference TRBV25-1 and TRBJ2-1): EADIYQTPRYLVIGTGKKITLECSQTMGHDKMYWYQQDPGMELHLIHYSYGVNSTEKGDLSSESTVSRIRTEHFPLTLESARPSHTSQYLCASSEWGVYNEQFFGPGTRLTVL.

This sequence joins TRBV28 and TRBJ1-2, with 7 bases aligning to TRBD1. Germline V lookup: CDR1 MDHEN, CDR2 SYDVKM. Trimming cost V 6 bases and J 3 bases; bases outside gene matches: 13. The CDR3 loop spans 16 amino acids. Written as DNA, the CDR3 is TGTGCCAGCAGGCTACCGGGACAGATCCTTGACTATGGCTACACCTTC. This encodes CASRLPGQILDYGYTF.

The genes are TRBV25-1 and TRBJ1-5; possibly TRBD1 for D (5 bases). The CDR3 is made up of 14 amino acids. The V end was cut by 3 bases, the J end by 6 bases, with 12 bases between. CDR1 and CDR2 (germline): MGHDK, SYGVNS. CDR3 in amino acids: CASSDGGAGQPQHF. Here the CDR3 DNA reads TGTGCCAGCAGTGATGGAGGGGCGGGTCAGCCCCAGCATTTT.

This chain links TRBV6-2 or TRBV6-3 with TRBJ2-2; weak D call: TRBD1 (6 bases). Trimming shortened V by 0 bases and J by 1 base, and 18 bases separated the two germline ends. Germline CDR1 and CDR2: MNHEY and SVGEGT. This CDR3 is built from 19 residues. CDR3 protein: CASSYSLKDSPLNTGELFF. Written as DNA, the CDR3 is TGTGCCAGCAGTTACTCGTTGAAGGACAGTCCCCTGAACACCGGGGAGCTGTTTTTT.

This chain connects TRBV6-2 or TRBV6-3 to TRBJ1-1, with a tentative D call TRBD1 (6 bases). CDR3 length equals 14 residues. The germline V gene encodes CDR1 MNHEY and CDR2 SVGEGT. The V end lost 6 bases, the J end lost 1 base, and 12 bases lay between the germline ends. CDR3 loop: CASSPSTGNTEAFF. DNA of the CDR3: TGTGCCAGCAGCCCCTCGACAGGGAACACTGAAGCTTTCTTT.

The rearrangement links TRBV7-7 to TRBJ2-1; 7 nucleotides match TRBD1. Unmatched junction bases numbered 6, after V lost 5 bases and J lost 2 bases. Germline-derived CDR1 and CDR2 are SSHAT and FNYEAQ (reference sequence). CDR3 length: 15 residues. CDR3 loop: CASSPGQDPYNEQFF. The DNA of the CDR3 is TGTGCCAGCAGCCCCGGACAGGACCCCTACAATGAGCAGTTCTTC.

CDR3 in DNA: TGTGCCATCAGTGGGACAGGGGAATATGGCTACACCTTC. Encoded protein: CAISGTGEYGYTF. The genes are TRBV10-3 and TRBJ1-2; 9 positions match TRBD1. Trimming took 4 bases from V and 5 from J; bases not matched to a gene: 2. CDR1 and CDR2 (germline): ENHRY, SYGVKD. CDR3 length: 13 residues.

This chain uses TRBV6-6 with TRBJ2-5, with 7 positions matching TRBD1. V lost 5 bases, J lost 1 base, and 4 bases stayed unmatched. Per germline, CDR1 MNHNY and CDR2 SVGAGI (reference sequence). This CDR3 spans 14 amino acids. CDR3 DNA: TGTGCCAGCAGTAAGGGGACAGTCCAAGAGACCCAGTACTTC. Translating gives CASSKGTVQETQYF.

This clone came up a few times. The chain joins TRBV27 to TRBJ1-2, with 8 positions matching TRBD1. The V segment lost 6 bases and the J segment 2 bases; nucleotides outside the gene matches: 2. The CDR3 loop spans 13 amino acids. Per germline, CDR1 MNHEY and CDR2 SMNVEV (reference sequence). CDR3 sequence: CASRRTGNYGYTF. The CDR3 DNA is TGTGCCAGCAGGCGGACAGGGAACTATGGCTACACCTTC.

This sequence joins TRBV9 and TRBJ2-1; D unresolved. CDR1 and CDR2 from the germline V gene are SGDLS and YYNGEE. The CDR3 consists of 16 residues. Trimming shortened V by 4 bases and J by 0 bases, and 14 bases separated the two germline ends. DNA of the CDR3: TGTGCCAGCAGCTCATGGCAGGAATTCTCCTACAATGAGCAGTTCTTC. Translating it yields CASSSWQEFSYNEQFF.

The chain carries TRBV21-1 and TRBJ1-4; the table's D call of TRBD1 was not tested on the DNA. TRBV21-1 is tagged as a pseudogene. This CDR3 is built from 15 residues. CDR3 sequence reads: CASSKPRQGKEKLFF. The CDR3 region has the DNA TGTGCCAGCAGCAAACCGAGACAGGGTAAAGAAAAACTGTTTTTT.

The chain has TRBV4-3 and TRBJ1-4; D uncertain. V was clipped by 0 bases and J by 4 bases, with 12 bases between them. This CDR3 comprises 16 residues. Per the germline V gene, CDR1 is LGHNA and CDR2 is YSLEER. The CDR3 nucleotides are TGCGCCAGCAGCCAAGATCTACCCCTTGTTAATGAAAAACTGTTTTTT. Protein: CASSQDLPLVNEKLFF.

CDR3 protein: CASSYGQTGANVLTF. Here the CDR3 DNA reads TGTGCCAGCAGCTACGGACAGACTGGGGCCAACGTCCTGACTTTC. The gene calls are TRBV11-2 and TRBJ2-6, with D perhaps matching TRBD1 (6 bases). The CDR3 loop spans 15 amino acids. Germline CDR1 and CDR2: SGHAT and FQNNGV. V lost 4 bases, J lost 2 bases, and 9 bases lay in between.

This clone was seen once. At one of its ends the junction is not consistent with the germline gene, which may arise from a read error. CDR3 nucleotide sequence: TGTGCCAGCAGTGGTGGTAGTCTCCTCAATGAGCAGTTCTTC. It encodes CASSGGSLLNEQFF. The chain couples TRBV10-3 to TRBJ2-1, with D uncertain. Germline V gene sequence: CDR1 ENHRY, CDR2 SYGVKD. The CDR3 is 14 amino acids.